This T cell receptor beta chain was documented in a study of beta chain features in type 1 diabetes. General study results and limits: The study found moderately but significantly shorter TCRB CDR3s in all four CD4+ subsets of Type 1 diabetes patients.

Isolated RNA was reverse transcribed in full, so expressed TCRB transcripts were sequenced. The table came from immunoSEQ multiplex PCR; TCRdb's copy has only in-frame clones and leaves some out. The sample yields 150,000 to 190,000 clones, about 8.1% seen once. Germline-derived CDR1 and CDR2 are SGHAT and FQNNGV. The V end was cut by 8 bases, the J end by 5 bases, with 15 bases between. The CDR3 loop spans 13 amino acids. This clone was counted only a few times. Its cognate antigen is unknown. This TCR was recovered from a man between 18 and 29 years old in good health. The rearrangement joins TRBV11-2 to TRBJ1-1; D remains ambiguous. The specimen sequenced was central memory CD4+ T cells from blood. The CDR3 here is CASRTGGWTEAFF. In nucleotides, the CDR3 is TGTGCCAGCCGCACCGGCGGGTGGACTGAAGCTTTCTTT. The variable domain in full, with the rest retrieved from reference TRBV11-2 and TRBJ1-1, is EAGVAQSPRYKIIEKRQSVAFWCNPISGHATLYWYQQILGQGPKLLIQFQNNGVVDDSQLPKDRFSAERLKGVDSTLKIQPAKLEDSAVYLCASRTGGWTEAFFGQGTRLTVV.